This T cell receptor beta chain was identified in a study of blood T cell repertoires in COVID-19. V lost 3 bases and J lost 0; bases outside the gene matches: 10. CDR1 and CDR2 (germline): SGHVS, FNYEAQ. This CDR3 has 19 residues. Measured with immunoSEQ multiplex PCR; TCRdb has only the in-frame clones, and not every one. The table includes almost 250,000 clones, around 86% detected once. Sequenced sample: peripheral blood. The source is a woman aged 55-70 years who had recovered from COVID-19. This chain uses TRBV7-6 with TRBJ1-4; 10 bases map to TRBD1. The CDR3 region has the DNA TGTGCCAGCAGCTTTCGAAACCCGGGGACAGGGGCAACTAATGAAAAACTGTTTTTT. Amino acids: CASSFRNPGTGATNEKLFF.